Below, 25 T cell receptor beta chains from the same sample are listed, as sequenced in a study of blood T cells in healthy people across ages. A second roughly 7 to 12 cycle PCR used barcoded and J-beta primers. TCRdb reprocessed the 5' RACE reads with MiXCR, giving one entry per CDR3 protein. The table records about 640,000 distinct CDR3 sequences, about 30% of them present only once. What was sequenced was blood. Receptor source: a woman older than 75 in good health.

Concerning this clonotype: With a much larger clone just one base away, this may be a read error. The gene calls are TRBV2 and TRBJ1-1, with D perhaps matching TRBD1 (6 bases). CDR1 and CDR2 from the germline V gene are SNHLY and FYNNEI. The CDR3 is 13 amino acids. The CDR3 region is CTSLGHPNTEAFF. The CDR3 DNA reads TGTACTTCTTTGGGACACCCGAACACTGAAGCTTTCTTT.

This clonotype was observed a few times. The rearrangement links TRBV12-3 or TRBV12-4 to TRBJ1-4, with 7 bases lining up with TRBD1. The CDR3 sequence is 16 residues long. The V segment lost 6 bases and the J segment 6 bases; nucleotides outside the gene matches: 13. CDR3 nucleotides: TGTGCCAGCAGCTCCAACCGGGACAGCTCTTATGAAAAACTGTTTTTT. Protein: CASSSNRDSSYEKLFF.

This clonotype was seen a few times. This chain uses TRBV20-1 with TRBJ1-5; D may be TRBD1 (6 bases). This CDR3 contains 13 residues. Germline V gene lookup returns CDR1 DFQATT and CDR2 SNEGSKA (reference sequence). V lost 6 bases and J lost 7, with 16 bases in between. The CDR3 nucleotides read TGCAGTGCCGTTCGACAGGACGGGCAGCCCCAGCATTTT. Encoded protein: CSAVRQDGQPQHF.

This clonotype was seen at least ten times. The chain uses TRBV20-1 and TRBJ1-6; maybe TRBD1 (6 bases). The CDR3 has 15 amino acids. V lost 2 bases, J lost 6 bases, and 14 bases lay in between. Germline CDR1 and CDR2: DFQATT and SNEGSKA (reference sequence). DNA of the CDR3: TGCAGTGCTAGACCATCCGGGACAAGTAATTCACCCCTCCACTTT. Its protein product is CSARPSGTSNSPLHF.

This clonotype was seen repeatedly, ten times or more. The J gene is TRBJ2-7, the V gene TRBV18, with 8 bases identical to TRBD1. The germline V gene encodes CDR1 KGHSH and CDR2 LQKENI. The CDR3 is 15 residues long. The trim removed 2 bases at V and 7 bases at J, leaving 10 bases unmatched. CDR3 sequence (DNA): TGTGCCAGCTCACCAGCGGCAGGGGGCCTGTATGAGCAGTACTTC. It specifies CASSPAAGGLYEQYF. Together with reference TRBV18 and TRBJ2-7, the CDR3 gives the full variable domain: NAGVMQNPRHLVRRRGQEARLRCSPMKGHSHVYWYRQLPEEGLKFMVYLQKENIIDESGMPKERFSAEFPKEGPSILRIQQVVRGDSAAYFCASSPAAGGLYEQYFGPGTRLTVT.

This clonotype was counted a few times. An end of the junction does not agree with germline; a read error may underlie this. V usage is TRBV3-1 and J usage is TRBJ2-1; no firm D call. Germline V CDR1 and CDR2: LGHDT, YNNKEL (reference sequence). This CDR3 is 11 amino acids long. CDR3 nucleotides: TGTGCCAGCAGCCAAGAAAGTGAGCAGGTCTTC. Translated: CASSQESEQVF.

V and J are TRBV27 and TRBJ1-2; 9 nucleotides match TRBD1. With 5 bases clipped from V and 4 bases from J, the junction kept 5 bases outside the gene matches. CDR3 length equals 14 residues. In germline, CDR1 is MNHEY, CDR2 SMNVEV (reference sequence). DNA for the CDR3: TGTGCCAGCAGTCCGGGACAGGGCTGCTATGGCTACACCTTC. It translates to CASSPGQGCYGYTF.

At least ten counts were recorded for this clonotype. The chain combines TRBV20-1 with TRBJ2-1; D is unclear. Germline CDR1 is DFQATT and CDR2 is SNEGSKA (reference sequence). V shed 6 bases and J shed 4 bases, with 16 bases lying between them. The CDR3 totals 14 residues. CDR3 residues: CSAANFLDYNEQFF. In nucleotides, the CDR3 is TGCAGTGCCGCCAACTTCCTCGATTACAATGAGCAGTTCTTC.

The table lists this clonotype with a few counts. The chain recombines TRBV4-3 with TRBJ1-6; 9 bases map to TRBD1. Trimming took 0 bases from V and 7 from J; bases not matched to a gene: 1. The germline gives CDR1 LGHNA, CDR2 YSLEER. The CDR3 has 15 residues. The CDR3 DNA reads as TGCGCCAGCAGCCAAGAGGGGACAGGGAATTCACCCCTCCACTTT. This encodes CASSQEGTGNSPLHF.

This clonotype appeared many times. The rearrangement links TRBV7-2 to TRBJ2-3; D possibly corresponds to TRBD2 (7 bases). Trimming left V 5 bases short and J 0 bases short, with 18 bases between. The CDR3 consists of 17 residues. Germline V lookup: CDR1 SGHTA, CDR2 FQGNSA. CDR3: CASSPNSGGASTDTQYF. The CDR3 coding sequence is TGTGCCAGCAGCCCCAACTCTGGGGGGGCTAGCACAGATACGCAGTATTTT.

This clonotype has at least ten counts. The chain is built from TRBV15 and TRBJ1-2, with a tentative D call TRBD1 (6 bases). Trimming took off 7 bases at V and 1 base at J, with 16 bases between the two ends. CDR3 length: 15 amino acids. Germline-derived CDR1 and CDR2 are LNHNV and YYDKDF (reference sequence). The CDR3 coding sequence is TGTGCCACCACCTCCCAGGGCAGGGGTAACTATGGCTACACCTTC. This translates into CATTSQGRGNYGYTF.

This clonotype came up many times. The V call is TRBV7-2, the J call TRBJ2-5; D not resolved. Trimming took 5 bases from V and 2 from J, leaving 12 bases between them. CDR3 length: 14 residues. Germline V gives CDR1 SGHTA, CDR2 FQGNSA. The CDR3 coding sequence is TGTGCCAGCAGCCGAGACGGTCTTCAAGAGACCCAGTACTTC. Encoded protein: CASSRDGLQETQYF.

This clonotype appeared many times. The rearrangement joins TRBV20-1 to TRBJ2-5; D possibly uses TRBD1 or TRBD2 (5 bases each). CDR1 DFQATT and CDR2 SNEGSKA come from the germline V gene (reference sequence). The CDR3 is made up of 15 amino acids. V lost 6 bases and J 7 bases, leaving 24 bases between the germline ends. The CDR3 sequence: CSAPPPGRARGTQYF. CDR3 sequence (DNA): TGCAGTGCCCCCCCCCCGGGGCGGGCTCGGGGGACCCAGTACTTC.

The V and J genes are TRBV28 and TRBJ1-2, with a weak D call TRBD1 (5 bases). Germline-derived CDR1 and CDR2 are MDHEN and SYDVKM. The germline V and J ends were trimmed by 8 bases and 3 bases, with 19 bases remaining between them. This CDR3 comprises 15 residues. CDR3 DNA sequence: TGTGCCAGCTTTAGGGCTCCGGGACGCCACTATGGCTACACCTTC. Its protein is CASFRAPGRHYGYTF.

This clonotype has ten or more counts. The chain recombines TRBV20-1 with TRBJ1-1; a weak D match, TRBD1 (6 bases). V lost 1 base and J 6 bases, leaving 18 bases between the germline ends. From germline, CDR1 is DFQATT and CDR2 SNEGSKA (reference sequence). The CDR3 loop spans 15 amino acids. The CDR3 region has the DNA TGCAGTGCTAGAGCCGACCGGGGGGCCAAGTCTGAAGCTTTCTTT. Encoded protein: CSARADRGAKSEAFF.

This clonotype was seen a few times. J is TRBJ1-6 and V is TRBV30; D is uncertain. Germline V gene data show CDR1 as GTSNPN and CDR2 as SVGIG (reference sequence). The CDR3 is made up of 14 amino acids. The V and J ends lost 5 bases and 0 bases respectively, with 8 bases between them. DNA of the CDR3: TGTGCCTGGCGCGGGGACTCCTATAATTCACCCCTCCACTTT. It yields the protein CAWRGDSYNSPLHF.

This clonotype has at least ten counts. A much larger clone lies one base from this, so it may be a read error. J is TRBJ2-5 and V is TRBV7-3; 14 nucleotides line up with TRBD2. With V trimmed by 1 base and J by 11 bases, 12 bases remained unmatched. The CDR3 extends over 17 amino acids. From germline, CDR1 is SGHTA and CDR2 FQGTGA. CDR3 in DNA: TGTGCCAGCAGCTTAAGGACTAGCGGGGGGAGTAGGAATGAGCAGTACTTC. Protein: CASSLRTSGGSRNEQYF.

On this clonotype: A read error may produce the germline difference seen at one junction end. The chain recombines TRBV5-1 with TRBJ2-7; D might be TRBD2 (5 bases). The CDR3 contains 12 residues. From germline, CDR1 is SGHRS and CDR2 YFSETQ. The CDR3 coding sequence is TGCGCCAGCAGCTTGGCGGGTAGCGAGCAGGACTTC. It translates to CASSLAGSEQDF.

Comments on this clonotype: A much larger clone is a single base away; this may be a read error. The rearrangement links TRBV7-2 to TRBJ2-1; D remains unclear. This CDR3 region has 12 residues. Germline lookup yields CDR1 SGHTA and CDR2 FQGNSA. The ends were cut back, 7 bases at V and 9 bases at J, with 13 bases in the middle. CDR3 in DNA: TGTGCCAGCAACTTCATTAGCACTGAGCAGTTCTTC. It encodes CASNFISTEQFF. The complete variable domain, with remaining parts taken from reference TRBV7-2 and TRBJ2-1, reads GAGVSQSPSNKVTEKGKDVELRCDPISGHTALYWYRQSLGQGLEFLIYFQGNSAPDKSGLPSDRFSAERTGGSVSTLTIQRTQQEDSAVYLCASNFISTEQFFGPGTRLTVL.

The CDR3 DNA reads as TGTGCCAGCAGCGCGAACTGGGGGGCAGATACGCAGTATTTT. It yields the protein CASSANWGADTQYF. The chain joins TRBV9 to TRBJ2-3; D is perhaps TRBD2 (6 bases). This CDR3 is built from 14 residues. The germline gives CDR1 SGDLS, CDR2 YYNGEE. V dropped 3 bases and J dropped 4 bases, with 12 bases sitting between them.

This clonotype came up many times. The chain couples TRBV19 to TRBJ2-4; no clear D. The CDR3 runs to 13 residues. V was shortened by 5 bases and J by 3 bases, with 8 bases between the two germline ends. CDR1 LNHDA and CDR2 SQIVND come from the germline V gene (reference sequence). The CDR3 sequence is CASSPEVKNIQYF. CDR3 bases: TGTGCCAGTAGTCCCGAAGTCAAAAACATTCAGTACTTC.

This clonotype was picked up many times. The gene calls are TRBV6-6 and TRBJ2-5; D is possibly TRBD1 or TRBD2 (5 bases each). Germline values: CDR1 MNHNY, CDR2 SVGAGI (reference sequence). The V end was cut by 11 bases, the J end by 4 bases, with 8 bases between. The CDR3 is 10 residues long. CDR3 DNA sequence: TGTGCCGGTGGGGGAGAGACCCAGTACTTC. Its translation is CAGGGETQYF.

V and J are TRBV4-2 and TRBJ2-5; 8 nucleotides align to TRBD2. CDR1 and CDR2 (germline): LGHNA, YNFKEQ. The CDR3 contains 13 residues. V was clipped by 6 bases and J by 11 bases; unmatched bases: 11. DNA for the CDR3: TGTGCCAGCAGGCAGACTAGCGATCGTGAGCAGTACTTC. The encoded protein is CASRQTSDREQYF.

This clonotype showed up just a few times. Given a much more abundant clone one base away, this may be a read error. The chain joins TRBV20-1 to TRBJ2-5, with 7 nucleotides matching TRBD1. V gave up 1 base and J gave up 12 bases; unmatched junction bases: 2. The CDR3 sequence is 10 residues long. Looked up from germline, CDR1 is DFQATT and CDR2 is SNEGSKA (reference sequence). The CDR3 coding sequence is TGCAGTGCTAGAGGTGGACAGGAGTACTTC. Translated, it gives CSARGGQEYF.

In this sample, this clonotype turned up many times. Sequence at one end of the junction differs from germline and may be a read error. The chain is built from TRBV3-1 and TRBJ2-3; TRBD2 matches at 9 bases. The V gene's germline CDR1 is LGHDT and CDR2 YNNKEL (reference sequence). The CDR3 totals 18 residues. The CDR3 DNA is TGTGCCAGCAGCCAAGGTACTAATTCCGGGACTAGCAGAGATACGCAGTATTTT. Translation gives CASSQGTNSGTSRDTQYF.